This TCR beta chain was recovered during a study of neurological immune-mediated disorders. This clonotype was detected many times. The unsorted libraries were prepared from 2 million PBMCs (stored at -80 C). TCRdb independently ran MiXCR on the 5' RACE reads; one entry per CDR3 protein. This table has approximately 82,000 distinct CDR3 sequences, around 2.6% appearing once. CDR3 length equals 14 residues. Germline CDR1 reads DFQATT; CDR2 reads SNEGSKA (reference sequence). Trimming left V 6 bases short and J 6 bases short, with 17 bases between. The chain carries TRBV20-1 and TRBJ1-4, with D hard to call. The TCR comes from a woman aged 25-40 years with multiple sclerosis. Sequenced material: PBMCs. The CDR3, as DNA: TGCAGTGCCCTTCGGCAGATGGGATATGAAAAACTGTTTTTT. The encoded protein is CSALRQMGYEKLFF.